A single sample gave rise to the 18 T cell receptor beta chains below, sequenced in a study of OX40 agonist ivuxolimab in advanced cancers. Assay: immunoSEQ multiplex PCR; the TCRdb copy retains only in-frame clones and omits some. Here the sample spans roughly 67,000 clones, roughly 84% being singletons. Material: CD4+ or CD8+ T cells sorted from blood, obtained in a trial of the OX40 agonist ivuxolimab. The origin of the receptors is an adult with an advanced solid tumor such as melanoma, head and neck, liver or kidney cancer.

V gene TRBV13 combines with J gene TRBJ1-4, with TRBD1 matching over 7 bases. The V and J ends lost 5 bases and 4 bases, in that order; junction bases with no gene match: 13. The CDR3 is 17 amino acids. CDR1 is PRHDT and CDR2 is FYEKMQ in the germline V gene (reference sequence). CDR3 DNA sequence: TGTGCCAGCAGCCGACAGGGAGTGTCTCGAGTTAATGAAAAACTGTTTTTT. Its translation: CASSRQGVSRVNEKLFF.

V gene TRBV27 combines with J gene TRBJ1-2; perhaps TRBD1 as D (6 bases). V shed 3 bases and J shed 4 bases, with 9 bases lying between them. This CDR3 spans 13 amino acids. Germline values: CDR1 MNHEY, CDR2 SMNVEV (reference sequence). Written as DNA, the CDR3 is TGTGCCAGCAGTTTCCGGGACACCTATGGCTACACCTTC. It specifies CASSFRDTYGYTF.

This chain joins TRBV7-9 and TRBJ1-4; perhaps TRBD1 as D (6 bases). CDR1 SEHNR and CDR2 FQNEAQ come from the germline V gene (reference sequence). The CDR3 covers 15 residues. V lost 5 bases, J lost 8 bases, and 18 bases lay in between. CDR3 sequence (DNA): TGTGCCAGCAGCCGGCGGGGGCAGGGAGAGGAAAAACTGTTTTTT. The encoded protein is CASSRRGQGEEKLFF.

CDR3 sequence reads: CASRRAGGLDGELFF. CDR3 nucleotides: TGTGCCAGCAGAAGAGCGGGGGGGCTGGACGGGGAGCTGTTTTTT. The chain uses TRBV2 and TRBJ2-2, with 10 bases identical to TRBD2. Germline V lookup: CDR1 SNHLY, CDR2 FYNNEI. The CDR3 loop spans 15 amino acids. The V gene end was trimmed by 6 bases and the J gene end by 7 bases; junction bases not matched to a gene: 8.

This clone was detected only once. This chain joins TRBV5-1 and TRBJ2-5; 8 bases agree with TRBD1. The V gene's germline CDR1 is SGHRS and CDR2 YFSETQ. The CDR3 sequence is 13 residues long. V shed 4 bases, J shed 4 bases, and the junction held 3 bases outside the gene matches. CDR3: CASSPDRVETQYF. CDR3 DNA sequence: TGCGCCAGCAGCCCGGACAGGGTAGAGACCCAGTACTTC.

V is TRBV5-1 and J is TRBJ1-6; the D is unclear. V lost 4 bases and J 8 bases, leaving 13 bases between the germline ends. This CDR3 region has 14 residues. The germline V gene has CDR1 SGHRS and CDR2 YFSETQ. CDR3 loop: CASSPTGLDSPLHF. The CDR3 DNA sequence: TGCGCCAGCAGCCCTACGGGGTTAGATTCACCCCTCCACTTT.

This chain uses TRBV18 with TRBJ2-5, with a tentative D call TRBD1 (5 bases). Germline V gene data show CDR1 as KGHSH and CDR2 as LQKENI. The CDR3 consists of 15 residues. Deletions cut 4 bases from V and 2 bases from J, with 14 bases between. The CDR3 protein is CASSLQGAAQETQYF. The CDR3 bases are TGTGCCAGCTCACTTCAGGGTGCAGCGCAAGAGACCCAGTACTTC.

The J gene is TRBJ2-7, the V gene TRBV13; D not certain. Per germline, CDR1 PRHDT and CDR2 FYEKMQ (reference sequence). V was cut by 2 bases and J by 1 base, with 12 bases left in between. This CDR3 is built from 15 residues. Here the CDR3 reads CASSLNLGASYEQYF. CDR3 in DNA: TGTGCCAGCAGCTTAAACCTAGGAGCGTCCTACGAGCAGTACTTC.

The CDR3 DNA follows: TGTGCCAGCAGCGTAGCTGTGACGGGCACAGATACGCAGTATTTT. Its translation: CASSVAVTGTDTQYF. The V and J genes are TRBV9 and TRBJ2-3; D not resolved. Trimming took 0 bases from V and 1 from J, leaving 9 bases between them. Germline V CDR1 and CDR2: SGDLS, YYNGEE. This CDR3 region has 15 residues.

The rearrangement uses TRBV11-2 and TRBJ2-7, with 9 bases identical to TRBD2. V shed 5 bases and J 3 bases; nucleotides not matched to a gene: 14. Germline values: CDR1 SGHAT, CDR2 FQNNGV. The CDR3 has 17 residues. Here the CDR3 DNA reads TGTGCCAGCAGCCCAGACTCTGGGACTAGCAGGGGCTACGAGCAGTACTTC. The encoded protein is CASSPDSGTSRGYEQYF. The whole variable domain, remainder taken from reference TRBV11-2 and TRBJ2-7, is EAGVAQSPRYKIIEKRQSVAFWCNPISGHATLYWYQQILGQGPKLLIQFQNNGVVDDSQLPKDRFSAERLKGVDSTLKIQPAKLEDSAVYLCASSPDSGTSRGYEQYFGPGTRLTVT.

In the case of this clone: This CDR3 is also generated by other DNA sequences in the sample. For the CDR3, the DNA is TGTGCCAGCAGCGCCGGACGGAATTATGGCTACACCTTC. Translating gives CASSAGRNYGYTF. The V call is TRBV5-5, the J call TRBJ1-2; D not certain. Germline CDR1 SGHKS, CDR2 YYEKEE (reference sequence). V dropped 4 bases and J dropped 5 bases, with 12 bases sitting between them. This CDR3 is 13 amino acids long.

This clone was seen more than once but under ten times. The V gene is TRBV2, the J gene TRBJ2-5; 7 nucleotides align to TRBD1. V shed 4 bases and J 3 bases; nucleotides not matched to a gene: 2. The CDR3 runs 13 residues. In germline, CDR1 is SNHLY, CDR2 FYNNEI. CDR3 nucleotides: TGTGCCAGCAGTGTCGACAGGGAAGAGACCCAGTACTTC. It is translated as CASSVDREETQYF.

The chain combines TRBV20-1 with TRBJ2-5, with D hard to call. This CDR3 is built from 11 residues. With 7 bases removed from V and 0 bases from J, the gap between germline ends came to 6 bases. The germline V gene encodes CDR1 DFQATT and CDR2 SNEGSKA (reference sequence). CDR3 region: CSGENQETQYF. The CDR3 DNA sequence: TGCAGTGGAGAAAACCAAGAGACCCAGTACTTC.

This chain joins TRBV25-1 and TRBJ1-1, with D hard to call. The V and J ends lost 8 bases and 1 base respectively, with 8 bases between them. The germline CDR1 and CDR2 sequences are MGHDK and SYGVNS. The CDR3 extends over 12 amino acids. CDR3 nucleotides: TGTGCCAGCTCTAAGTGGAACACTGAAGCTTTCTTT. Protein product: CASSKWNTEAFF.

The chain is built from TRBV4-3 and TRBJ1-2, with D perhaps TRBD1 (5 bases). The germline V gene encodes CDR1 LGHNA and CDR2 YSLEER. This CDR3 spans 17 amino acids. V was shortened by 0 bases and J by 2 bases, with 16 bases between the two germline ends. Written as DNA, the CDR3 is TGCGCCAGCAGCCAAGAAGGATCGGGACGAAGGAACTATGGCTACACCTTC. Translating gives CASSQEGSGRRNYGYTF.

The V call is TRBV7-2, the J call TRBJ1-1; TRBD1 might be the D (5 bases). The V gene's germline CDR1 is SGHTA and CDR2 FQGNSA. The CDR3 covers 13 residues. Between the trimmed V and J ends, which lost 2 bases and 1 base, there was a span of 5 bases. The CDR3 nucleotides read TGTGCCAGCAGCTTAAGGGGGAACACTGAAGCTTTCTTT. Protein product: CASSLRGNTEAFF.

The genes are TRBV10-2 and TRBJ2-3, with 15 positions matching TRBD2. This CDR3 is 16 amino acids long. Per germline, CDR1 WSHSY and CDR2 SAAADI. With V trimmed by 7 bases and J by 2 bases, 4 bases remained unmatched. CDR3 in amino acids: CASTGLAGGPTDTQYF. The CDR3 bases are TGCGCCAGCACCGGACTAGCGGGGGGGCCCACAGATACGCAGTATTTT.

The gene calls are TRBV7-9 and TRBJ2-7, with TRBD1 as a possible D gene (6 bases). CDR1 SEHNR and CDR2 FQNEAQ come from the germline V gene (reference sequence). The V gene lost 5 bases and the J gene lost 4 bases, with 15 bases spanning the gap. This CDR3 comprises 14 residues. CDR3 bases: TGTGCCAGCAGCCCCCGCCACAGGGAGTACGAGCAGTACTTC. Protein product: CASSPRHREYEQYF.